The sequence of this T cell receptor (beta chain) was determined in a study of OX40 agonist ivuxolimab in advanced cancers. Looking at the study overall: Ivuxolimab was a fully human IgG2 agonistic monoclonal antibody targeting the costimulatory receptor OX40 (CD134). The purpose of peripheral TCRbeta sequencing was to test whether ivuxolimab changed TCR sequence diversity and led to clonal T-cell expansion. The paper describes the monotherapy dose-escalation part (N ≈ 52 patients) of the phase I trial of ivuxolimab. Partial responses occurred in three dose-escalation patients: two with cutaneous melanoma and one with hepatocellular carcinoma. In the dose-escalation cohort, roughly 80% of patients were male, and the mean age was about 55 years, with a range of roughly 20 to 79. Of the approximately 54 dose-escalation patients, hepatocellular carcinoma was present in about 19, melanoma in roughly 15, renal cell carcinoma in 9 and head and neck cancer in 9. Patients were allowed to have had prior anti-PD-1, anti-PD-L1 or anti-CTLA-4 therapy, and 40% of the dose-escalation patients had previously received checkpoint inhibitors. Intravenous ivuxolimab was administered to patients every 2 weeks at six dose levels: 0.01, 0.1, 0.3, 1.5, 3 and 10 mg/kg.

Concerning this clone itself: This clone's antigen is unknown. No base qualities exist here, and no much larger clone lies one base off it.

Study-wide findings and limitations: At doses of 0.1 to 3.0 mg/kg, clonal expansion of both CD4+ and CD8+ T cells in blood was seen between baseline and week 6. Low levels of normalized T-cell clonal expansion were also seen in some patients who did not respond. The antigen specificity of the peripheral T cells that underwent clonal expansion was not determined. In partial responders in the 0.1-3.0 mg/kg groups, normalized peripheral clonal expansion was found to be among the lowest, especially among CD8+ T cells. After ivuxolimab, CD8+ T cells had more expanded clones than CD4+ T cells on average.

The trial excluded patients who had a history of autoimmune disease or who were on systemic immunosuppression. Peripheral blood for TCR sequencing was collected from all dose cohorts at baseline, on cycle 4 day 1, and on cycle 7 day 1. Samples were obtained from an open-label, multicenter, first-in-human phase I dose-escalation trial of ivuxolimab. Adults with locally advanced or metastatic melanoma, renal cell, hepatocellular, or head and neck squamous cell carcinoma were enrolled in the trial. Before TCR sequencing, CD4+ T cells and CD8+ T cells were sorted from peripheral blood as separate populations. The cysteine opens and the phenylalanine closes a CDR3 of 18 amino acids. Left in the record is the CDR3 DNA by itself, 54 bases read in frame from the first base. In the germline V gene (reference sequence), CDR1 corresponds to MNHEY and CDR2 to SMNVEV. Relative to germline, V is missing 6 bases and J is missing 1 base, with 12 bases of the junction outside any gene match.

To sequence the TCRbeta CDR3 region, genomic DNA was isolated from the sorted cells. TCRbeta CDR3 regions were sequenced using the immunoSEQ Assay. TCRdb retrieved this table from immuneACCESS and kept in-frame rearrangements only. Not all clones are present; in checked studies, unresolved V genes account for under half, and no reason is known for the remainder. This sample lists 55,000 to 75,000 clones; roughly nine tenths were detected once. The ten largest account for 3% to 4% of the sample. This sequence originates from an adult with an advanced solid tumor such as melanoma, head and neck, liver or kidney cancer. Here the chain combines TRBV27 and TRBJ2-3, with 11 bases in between that match TRBD2. The sample in question was CD4+ or CD8+ T cells sorted from blood, obtained in a trial of the OX40 agonist ivuxolimab. The CDR3 region reads CASSPGVAGGPGTDTQYF. The nucleotides are TGTGCCAGCAGCCCAGGGGTAGCGGGAGGGCCGGGCACAGATACGCAGTATTTT.